Below are 17 T cell receptor beta chains sequenced from a single sample in a study of blood T cell repertoires in COVID-19. Sequencing used immunoSEQ multiplex PCR; TCRdb keeps in-frame clones, though not all of them. The sample lists 250,000 to 400,000 clones, around 87% occurring once. Specimen: PBMCs or T cells enriched from blood (not recorded which). The receptors here all came from a woman aged 25 to 39 who had recovered from COVID-19.

The genes are TRBV2 and TRBJ1-6; D might be TRBD1 (6 bases). With 3 bases removed from V and 7 bases from J, the gap between germline ends came to 10 bases. Germline-derived CDR1 and CDR2 are SNHLY and FYNNEI. This CDR3 region has 14 residues. CDR3 amino acids: CASSEYRVNSPLHF. CDR3 DNA: TGTGCCAGCAGTGAGTACAGGGTAAATTCACCCCTCCACTTT.

CDR3: CASSPGTSDDEQFF. CDR3 in DNA: TGCGCCAGCAGTCCCGGGACTAGCGACGATGAGCAGTTCTTC. The chain couples TRBV10-1 to TRBJ2-1; 10 positions agree with TRBD2. This CDR3 has 14 amino acids. Per germline, CDR1 WNHNN and CDR2 SYGVQD (reference sequence). The junction had 6 bases not matched to a gene; V was cut back by 5 bases and J by 8 bases.

The chain combines TRBV19 with TRBJ2-7; 11 bases map to TRBD2. V was pared by 7 bases and J by 2 bases, with 7 bases of the junction left unmatched. The germline CDR1 and CDR2 sequences are LNHDA and SQIVND (reference sequence). The CDR3 extends over 15 amino acids. The CDR3 sequence: CASTTTSGGPYEQYF. In DNA, the CDR3 is TGTGCCAGTACAACAACTAGCGGGGGACCCTACGAGCAGTACTTC.

V gene TRBV27 combines with J gene TRBJ2-5; possibly TRBD1 for D (6 bases). The V end was cut by 2 bases, the J end by 9 bases, with 19 bases between. The CDR3 is 15 residues long. Looked up from germline, CDR1 is MNHEY and CDR2 is SMNVEV (reference sequence). Here the CDR3 DNA reads TGTGCCAGCAGTTTAGTGGGACCTCCCCCAGGGGCCCAGTACTTC. It yields the protein CASSLVGPPPGAQYF.

This clone came up a few times. The V call is TRBV11-2, the J call TRBJ1-3; the match to TRBD1 covers 7 bases. The junction had 2 bases not matched to a gene; V was cut back by 1 base and J by 2 bases. Germline lookup yields CDR1 SGHAT and CDR2 FQNNGV. The CDR3 is made up of 15 amino acids. CDR3 sequence reads: CASSLGQGTGNTIYF. The CDR3 DNA follows: TGTGCCAGCAGCTTAGGACAGGGAACTGGAAACACCATATATTTT.

This chain links TRBV6-2 or TRBV6-3 with TRBJ2-2; 11 bases are shared with TRBD1. CDR3 length equals 18 residues. V dropped 2 bases and J dropped 2; count of bases not matched to a gene: 7. CDR1 is MNHEY, CDR2 SVGEGT, per germline. CDR3 amino acids: CASSYASGQGANTGELFF. The CDR3 DNA reads as TGTGCCAGCAGTTACGCCTCCGGACAGGGGGCAAACACCGGGGAGCTGTTTTTT.

The chain joins TRBV3-1 (or the pseudogene TRBV3-2) to TRBJ2-1; 10 nucleotides match TRBD2. V lost 0 bases to trimming and J lost 7 bases; unmatched junction nucleotides: 6. Germline V CDR1 and CDR2: LGHDT, YNNKEL (reference sequence). The CDR3 consists of 16 residues. The DNA of the CDR3 is TGTGCCAGCAGCCAAGATGGAGCGGGGGGGCCTAATGAGCAGTTCTTC. This gives the protein CASSQDGAGGPNEQFF.

CDR3 bases: TGTGCCAGCAGCCCCCGTGCTAGCGTCTTTTTCCCCTACGAGCAGTACTTC. Protein: CASSPRASVFFPYEQYF. The chain recombines TRBV7-2 with TRBJ2-7; perhaps TRBD2 as D (6 bases). The CDR3 consists of 17 residues. Germline values: CDR1 SGHTA, CDR2 FQGNSA. V lost 5 bases and J 2 bases, leaving 22 bases between the germline ends.

V usage is TRBV5-1 and J usage is TRBJ1-5; TRBD1 aligns across 7 bases. Germline V gives CDR1 SGHRS, CDR2 YFSETQ. The V segment lost 3 bases and the J segment 4 bases; nucleotides outside the gene matches: 4. The CDR3 loop spans 14 amino acids. The CDR3 DNA reads as TGCGCCAGCAGCTCGACAGGGCGGAATCAGCCCCAGCATTTT. Translated: CASSSTGRNQPQHF.

J is TRBJ1-1 and V is TRBV11-3; 7 nucleotides align to TRBD1. The CDR3 is made up of 14 amino acids. V dropped 4 bases and J dropped 4; count of bases not matched to a gene: 6. The V gene's germline CDR1 is SGHNT and CDR2 YENEEA. CDR3 residues: CASSSGQAPTEAFF. CDR3 DNA sequence: TGTGCCAGCAGCTCAGGACAGGCCCCCACTGAAGCTTTCTTT.

The chain employs TRBV11-2 and TRBJ1-2; D might be TRBD1 (5 bases). The V gene lost 2 bases and the J gene lost 7 bases, with 20 bases spanning the gap. Germline CDR1 and CDR2: SGHAT and FQNNGV. The CDR3 runs 16 residues. In DNA, the CDR3 is TGTGCCAGCAGCTTAACCCTAGGCGGGGCCCTCTCTGGCTACACCTTC. Translation gives CASSLTLGGALSGYTF. Based on the CDR3 plus reference TRBV11-2 and TRBJ1-2, the full variable domain is EAGVAQSPRYKIIEKRQSVAFWCNPISGHATLYWYQQILGQGPKLLIQFQNNGVVDDSQLPKDRFSAERLKGVDSTLKIQPAKLEDSAVYLCASSLTLGGALSGYTFGSGTRLTVV.

The chain links TRBV10-3 to TRBJ2-7; 8 bases are a match to TRBD1. The germline gives CDR1 ENHRY, CDR2 SYGVKD. The CDR3 is 17 amino acids. V shed 0 bases and J 4 bases; nucleotides not matched to a gene: 11. DNA of the CDR3: TGTGCCATCAGTGAGTCGGGTAGTTGGACAGGGAAGTACGAGCAGTACTTC. It specifies CAISESGSWTGKYEQYF.

V gene TRBV19 combines with J gene TRBJ1-5, with 7 bases identical to TRBD1. There are 17 residues in the CDR3. The J segment lost 2 bases and the V segment lost 5 bases, leaving 12 bases of the junction unmatched. CDR1 is LNHDA and CDR2 is SQIVND in the germline V gene (reference sequence). CDR3: CASSELTGTGGNQPQHF. CDR3 nucleotides: TGTGCCAGTAGTGAGCTGACAGGGACGGGAGGCAATCAGCCCCAGCATTTT.

The chain links TRBV4-1 to TRBJ1-1; D gene unclear. The CDR3 extends over 14 amino acids. The V end lost 4 bases, the J end lost 7 bases, and 16 bases lay between the germline ends. The V gene's germline CDR1 is MGHRA and CDR2 YSYEKL. Written as DNA, the CDR3 is TGCGCCAGCAGCCTCAATCCTCGGCGGGGTGAAGCTTTCTTT. Its protein is CASSLNPRRGEAFF.

This clone was found once. V usage is TRBV30 and J usage is TRBJ2-1; 13 bases are shared with TRBD2. V dropped 3 bases and J dropped 6; count of bases not matched to a gene: 8. This CDR3 has 16 residues. Germline CDR1 GTSNPN, CDR2 SVGIG (reference sequence). CDR3 in DNA: TGTGCCTGGAGAGGTTTTTGGACTAGCGGGAGCAATGAGCAGTTCTTC. This translates into CAWRGFWTSGSNEQFF.

The chain is built from TRBV28 and TRBJ1-5; D is unresolved. CDR3 length equals 14 residues. V was cut by 3 bases and J by 7 bases, with 13 bases left in between. Germline V gives CDR1 MDHEN, CDR2 SYDVKM. CDR3 residues: CASSFSGVMQPQHF. CDR3 DNA: TGTGCCAGCAGTTTCAGCGGGGTCATGCAGCCCCAGCATTTT.

This rearrangement joins TRBV5-1 to TRBJ1-4; 7 nucleotides align to TRBD1. Germline CDR1 reads SGHRS; CDR2 reads YFSETQ. There are 15 residues in the CDR3. The junction had 10 bases not matched to a gene; V was cut back by 3 bases and J by 8 bases. The CDR3 coding sequence is TGCGCCAGCAGCTCCCAGGGGGAAGGCACCGAAAAACTGTTTTTT. Its protein product is CASSSQGEGTEKLFF.